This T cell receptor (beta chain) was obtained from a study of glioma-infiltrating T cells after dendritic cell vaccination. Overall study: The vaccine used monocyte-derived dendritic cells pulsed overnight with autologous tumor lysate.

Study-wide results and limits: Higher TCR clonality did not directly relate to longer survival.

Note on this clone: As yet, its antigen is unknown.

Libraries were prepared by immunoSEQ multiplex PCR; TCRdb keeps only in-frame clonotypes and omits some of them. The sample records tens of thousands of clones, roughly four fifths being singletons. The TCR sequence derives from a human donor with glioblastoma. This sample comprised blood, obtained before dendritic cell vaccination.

The CDR3: CASSLDFNNEQFF. The CDR3 DNA is TGCGCCAGCAGCTTGGACTTCAACAATGAGCAGTTCTTC. The V gene is TRBV5-1, the J gene TRBJ2-1; D uncertain. Germline CDR1 reads SGHRS; CDR2 reads YFSETQ. The V and J ends lost 0 bases and 5 bases respectively, with 6 bases between them. The CDR3 has 13 residues.